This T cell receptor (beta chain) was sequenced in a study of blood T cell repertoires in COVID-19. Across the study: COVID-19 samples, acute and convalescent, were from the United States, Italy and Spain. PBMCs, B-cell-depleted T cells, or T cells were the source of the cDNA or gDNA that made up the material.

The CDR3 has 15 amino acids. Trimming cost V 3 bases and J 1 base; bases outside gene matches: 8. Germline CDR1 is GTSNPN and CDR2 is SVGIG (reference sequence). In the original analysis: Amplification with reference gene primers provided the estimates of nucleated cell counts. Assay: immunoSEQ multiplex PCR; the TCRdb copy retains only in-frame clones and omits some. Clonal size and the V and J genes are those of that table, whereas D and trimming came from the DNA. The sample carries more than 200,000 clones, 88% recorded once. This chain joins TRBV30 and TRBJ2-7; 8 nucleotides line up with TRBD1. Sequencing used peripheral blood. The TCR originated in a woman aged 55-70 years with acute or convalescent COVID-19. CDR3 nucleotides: TGTGCCTGGAGCAATACCGGGACAGGATCCTACGAGCAGTACTTC. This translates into CAWSNTGTGSYEQYF.